The T cell receptor beta chain under discussion was sequenced for a study of T cells in Graves' hyperthyroidism and ophthalmopathy (dated by TCRdb to the late 2010s). As for the study more broadly: Peripheral blood samples were taken at the time of initial diagnosis, prior to any treatment. To identify distinguishing TCR V-J signatures, a discovery cohort of about 95 patients was used, comprising 40 to 45 with Graves' ophthalmopathy and approximately 58 with stable Graves' hyperthyroidism. Whether ophthalmopathy could be predicted prospectively was tested in an independent validation cohort made up of under 20 hyperthyroidism patients plus 17 patients who later progressed to ophthalmopathy. The 100 or so discovery patients were divided at random into training and test sets in a 7:3 ratio. The study also compared thyroid tissue and blood T-cell repertoires from 6 or 7 Graves' hyperthyroidism patients. After blood sampling, hyperthyroidism patients were treated with methimazole at a starting dose of 30 mg daily, and ophthalmopathy patients were treated with high-dose intravenous methylprednisolone. The paper reports TCR Vbeta CDR3 sequencing of approximately 130 peripheral blood samples: 40 or so ophthalmopathy, under 80 hyperthyroidism and approximately 17 progressor patients. Summary of the overall study and its limitations: Sample size was not statistically predetermined, and investigators were not blinded to group allocation. In validation, the model predicted progression to ophthalmopathy with 55% to 71% sensitivity and around 72% specificity, a median of about six months before onset. Most expanded thyroid clonotypes (frequency above 0.001) were also detected in blood, a finding suggesting that blood repertoires may reflect thyroid immune responses. A model built on a 13 V-J signature distinguished ophthalmopathy from stable hyperthyroidism, reaching around 88% sensitivity and 81.08% specificity in cross-validation and 80%/75% in testing.

The TCR beta CDR3 regions were amplified from RNA transcripts. The first round of RT-PCR for the TCR CDR3 was performed with the HTBI primer set and the Qiagen OneStep RT-PCR kit. Libraries were constructed in a second round of multiplex PCR, after which size selection and purification were performed. Paired-end sequencing of the libraries was performed with 100 bp reads on an Illumina HiSeq2000. The published analysis was carried out like this. SOAPnuke was used to process the raw data, with reads discarded if the reads contained adapters or uncalled bases, had a mean Phred below 15, or lacked an exact constant-primer or identifier match. COPE v1.2.5 was used to merge the high-quality paired reads, and each unique nucleotide sequence was defined as a clonotype. MiTCR v1.1 was used to align clonotypes to the IMGT TRBV, TRBD and TRBJ reference segments. Only V-J combinations with frequency above 0.0001, covering 99% to 99.2% of repertoires, were analysed. A TCS score was defined as the ratio of F50 (clonal expansion) to E x V (chaos), with BLOSUM62-based TCRdist applied between CDR3 peptides within each V-J. Welch's t-statistics and random forest reduced several hundred V-J features to 13, which were used in a naive Bayes classifier (R e1071). Clones were called with MiXCR by TCRdb after fastp trimmed the public reads at Q25, and only in-frame beta chains were retained. Every entry covers one CDR3 protein and lists the most common genes and DNA from its rows. The V and J calls were determined by TCRdb, not by the authors. In all, the sample holds some 760,000 distinct CDR3 sequences, and 12% to 15% of those were seen once. The ten largest clones add up to about 10% of the sample.

This clonotype was seen ten or more times. Its antigen target is currently unknown. The sample holds no much larger clone one base away, and base qualities are not on file. A patient counted as having stable Graves' hyperthyroidism if no progression to ophthalmopathy occurred over 18 months of follow-up. The hyperthyroidism patients were between 18 and 65 years old and newly diagnosed, with a disease duration of less than 2 months. Patients with uncontrolled infections, other autoimmune diseases, pregnancy or lactation were excluded. Clinical symptoms, serum thyroxine and TRAb, thyroid ultrasound, and orbital computed tomography formed the basis for the diagnoses. PBMCs were separated from 10 ml of fresh peripheral blood using Ficoll-Paque density gradient centrifugation. Total RNA was extracted using Trizol reagent, and RNA quality was assessed on an Agilent 2100 Bioanalyzer. The receptor's source is a young woman with Graves' hyperthyroidism. Sample: blood.

The DNA sequence is given as TGTGCCAGCAGTTACTCGGAGCGACAGGGACGCCCCGAAGCTTTCTTT. Translated, this is CASSYSERQGRPEAFF. This sequence uses TRBV6-2 or TRBV6-3 and TRBJ1-1, and TRBD1 matches 7 of the central bases. Via the germline V gene, CDR1 is MNHEY and CDR2 SVGEGT. Trimming accounts for 0 bases at V and 8 bases at J, while the number of junction bases matched to no gene is 12. The CDR3 runs 16 amino acids, cysteine and phenylalanine included. The sequence is cut down to CDR3 DNA, 48 bases in frame from base 1.